A single sample gave rise to the 21 T cell receptor beta chains below, sequenced in a study of shared clonotypes between healthy human individuals. The naive CD8 fraction comprised CD45RO-negative cells positively selected for CCR7 and excluded terminally differentiated effector memory CD45RA+ cells. Some clones are missing from TCRdb's copy, which holds only in-frame ones; the method was immunoSEQ multiplex PCR. The table lists 750,000 to 1,000,000 clones, 80% to 95% of them singletons. Sequences were obtained from naive CD8+ T cells sorted from blood. The receptor source for this set is a man younger than 40 in good health.

The chain has TRBV28 and TRBJ2-3; D is ambiguous. Trimming left V 0 bases short and J 2 bases short, with 15 bases between. Germline V lookup: CDR1 MDHEN, CDR2 SYDVKM. CDR3 length equals 17 residues. The CDR3 nucleotides read TGTGCCAGCAGTTTATGGGGCAGCGAGATTTTCACAGATACGCAGTATTTT. Amino acids: CASSLWGSEIFTDTQYF.

This sequence joins TRBV27 and TRBJ2-7; 8 bases agree with TRBD2. V dropped 4 bases and J dropped 2; count of bases not matched to a gene: 1. The germline V gene has CDR1 MNHEY and CDR2 SMNVEV (reference sequence). The CDR3 runs to 13 residues. CDR3 amino acids: CASSWREAYEQYF. CDR3 bases: TGTGCCAGCAGTTGGCGGGAGGCCTACGAGCAGTACTTC.

This clone has a single count. Other DNA sequences from this sample encode an identical CDR3 as well. The rearrangement joins TRBV27 to TRBJ2-7; 8 bases match TRBD1. This CDR3 is 12 amino acids long. Germline CDR1 MNHEY, CDR2 SMNVEV (reference sequence). The V and J ends lost 9 bases and 2 bases, in that order; junction bases with no gene match: 3. The CDR3 sequence is CASSRGPYEQYF. The CDR3 nucleotides read TGTGCCAGTTCCAGGGGGCCCTACGAGCAGTACTTC.

This chain links TRBV19 with TRBJ1-2; unclear D gene. With 6 bases removed from V and 4 bases from J, the gap between germline ends came to 6 bases. CDR3 size: 11 residues. CDR1 is LNHDA and CDR2 is SQIVND in the germline V gene (reference sequence). As DNA, the CDR3 is TGTGCCAGTAGCGAGGGCTATGGCTACACCTTC. Translated, it gives CASSEGYGYTF. The whole variable domain, remainder taken from reference TRBV19 and TRBJ1-2, is DGGITQSPKYLFRKEGQNVTLSCEQNLNHDAMYWYRQDPGQGLRLIYYSQIVNDFQKGDIAEGYSVSREKKESFPLTVTSAQKNPTAFYLCASSEGYGYTFGSGTRLTVV.

The chain employs TRBV4-1 and TRBJ1-5; possibly TRBD1 for D (5 bases). This CDR3 is built from 15 residues. Germline assignment: CDR1 MGHRA and CDR2 YSYEKL. V was trimmed by 4 bases and J by 3 bases, leaving 13 bases between them. The CDR3 spells CASSPSSGVNQPQHF. CDR3 sequence (DNA): TGCGCCAGCAGCCCGTCCTCGGGGGTCAATCAGCCCCAGCATTTT.

A remark on this clone: The sample holds other DNA sequences that translate to the same CDR3. This rearrangement joins TRBV29-1 to TRBJ1-1; 7 bases align to TRBD1. The V gene end was trimmed by 6 bases and the J gene end by 0 bases; junction bases not matched to a gene: 4. The CDR3 contains 13 residues. In germline, CDR1 is SQVTM, CDR2 ANQGSEA. The CDR3, as DNA: TGCAGCGTCACCGGGACAGTGAACACTGAAGCTTTCTTT. Its translation is CSVTGTVNTEAFF.

The chain joins TRBV10-3 to TRBJ1-1, with D perhaps matching TRBD1 (6 bases). CDR3 length equals 14 residues. V was cut by 7 bases and J by 1 base, with 13 bases left in between. CDR1 and CDR2 (germline): ENHRY, SYGVKD. The CDR3 region is CAIKTGLSNTEAFF. The CDR3 region has the DNA TGTGCCATCAAGACAGGCTTATCGAACACTGAAGCTTTCTTT.

J is TRBJ2-7 and V is TRBV5-1; D remains unclear. The CDR3 is made up of 17 amino acids. Germline CDR1 reads SGHRS; CDR2 reads YFSETQ. Trimming took 0 bases from V and 3 from J, leaving 19 bases between them. Here the CDR3 DNA reads TGCGCCAGCAGCTTGGGCGCACTGACTTCTCATTACTACGAGCAGTACTTC. Translation: CASSLGALTSHYYEQYF.

This sequence joins TRBV4-3 and TRBJ2-7; 14 bases are shared with TRBD2. Trimming cost V 0 bases and J 5 bases; bases outside gene matches: 12. The germline V gene encodes CDR1 LGHNA and CDR2 YSLEER. The CDR3 has 19 amino acids. For the CDR3, the DNA is TGCGCCAGCAGCCAAGAGAAAGGGACTAGCGGGAGCCTCCAGGACGAGCAGTACTTC. It encodes CASSQEKGTSGSLQDEQYF.

The chain combines TRBV30 with TRBJ2-1; D is perhaps TRBD1 (5 bases). V dropped 0 bases and J dropped 4 bases, with 22 bases sitting between them. Germline loops: CDR1 GTSNPN, CDR2 SVGIG (reference sequence). CDR3 length: 18 amino acids. The chain's CDR3 is CAWSVGRQRAYLYNEQFF. The CDR3, as DNA: TGTGCCTGGAGTGTGGGGCGGCAAAGGGCTTATTTATACAATGAGCAGTTCTTC.

The chain joins TRBV5-1 to TRBJ2-6; 7 positions match TRBD1. Germline-derived CDR1 and CDR2 are SGHRS and YFSETQ. J lost 1 base, V lost 4 bases, and 11 bases had no gene match. CDR3 length equals 18 residues. The CDR3 bases are TGCGCCAGCAGCCCGAACAGGGGTGAATGGTCTGGGGCCAACGTCCTGACTTTC. Translation: CASSPNRGEWSGANVLTF.

The V call is TRBV9, the J call TRBJ2-2, with 7 bases identical to TRBD2. CDR1 is SGDLS, CDR2 YYNGEE, per germline. The trim removed 4 bases at V and 3 bases at J, leaving 12 bases unmatched. The length of the CDR3 is 17 residues. DNA for the CDR3: TGTGCCAGCAGCACGGGGGGAGAAGCCTACGACACCGGGGAGCTGTTTTTT. Protein: CASSTGGEAYDTGELFF.

The chain couples TRBV27 to TRBJ2-1; D is undetermined. The CDR3 consists of 14 residues. Germline V CDR1 and CDR2: MNHEY, SMNVEV (reference sequence). V lost 3 bases to trimming and J lost 6 bases, with 12 bases between them. CDR3 DNA: TGTGCCAGCAGTTTTACCCCCGTGGGCAATGAGCAGTTCTTC. It is translated as CASSFTPVGNEQFF.

This chain uses TRBV7-9 with TRBJ1-3; no definite D call. V was pared by 5 bases and J by 0 bases, with 14 bases between. Germline loops: CDR1 SEHNR, CDR2 FQNEAQ (reference sequence). The CDR3 runs to 16 residues. The DNA for the CDR3 is TGTGCCAGCAGCGCGGACGACTCCCCCTCTGGAAACACCATATATTTT. Its protein product is CASSADDSPSGNTIYF.

This chain uses TRBV27 with TRBJ2-7; 10 bases map to TRBD1. The CDR3 runs to 15 residues. Germline CDR1 MNHEY, CDR2 SMNVEV (reference sequence). Trimming at V came to 2 bases and at J to 3 bases, leaving 4 bases not matched to a gene. This CDR3 reads CASSLGTGVGYEQYF. The CDR3 bases are TGTGCCAGCAGTTTAGGGACAGGGGTGGGCTACGAGCAGTACTTC.

The chain carries TRBV28 and TRBJ2-5, with TRBD2 identical over 7 bases. In germline, CDR1 is MDHEN, CDR2 SYDVKM. The junction had 7 bases not matched to a gene; V was cut back by 6 bases and J by 3 bases. The CDR3 is 14 amino acids. DNA for the CDR3: TGTGCCAGCAGGGTTAGCGGGCTTAAAGAGACCCAGTACTTC. It specifies CASRVSGLKETQYF.

The chain carries TRBV13 and TRBJ2-3; 8 nucleotides match TRBD1. The V and J ends lost 4 bases and 0 bases, in that order; junction bases with no gene match: 6. CDR3 size: 16 residues. Germline CDR1 PRHDT, CDR2 FYEKMQ (reference sequence). CDR3 sequence reads: CASSSRTGTSTDTQYF. The CDR3 DNA is TGTGCCAGCAGCTCCCGGACAGGGACTAGCACAGATACGCAGTATTTT.

As to this clone: Distinct nucleotide sequences in the sample also encode this CDR3. This sequence joins TRBV13 and TRBJ2-1; D not certain. Trimming pared 5 bases from V and 5 bases from J, leaving 7 bases between. Germline V gene sequence: CDR1 PRHDT, CDR2 FYEKMQ (reference sequence). CDR3 size: 12 residues. In DNA form, the CDR3 reads TGTGCCAGCAGCCCGGGCGACAATGAGCAGTTCTTC. Protein sequence: CASSPGDNEQFF.

V is TRBV11-2 and J is TRBJ1-1; D gene unclear. V was cut by 3 bases and J by 0 bases, with 8 bases left in between. The CDR3 covers 14 residues. Germline values: CDR1 SGHAT, CDR2 FQNNGV. The CDR3 is CASSLKRMNTEAFF. The CDR3 DNA sequence: TGTGCCAGCAGCTTGAAGCGGATGAACACTGAAGCTTTCTTT. The full variable domain, completed using reference TRBV11-2 and TRBJ1-1, is EAGVAQSPRYKIIEKRQSVAFWCNPISGHATLYWYQQILGQGPKLLIQFQNNGVVDDSQLPKDRFSAERLKGVDSTLKIQPAKLEDSAVYLCASSLKRMNTEAFFGQGTRLTVV.

Here the CDR3 reads CASSFALDDGYTF. CDR3 sequence (DNA): TGTGCCAGCAGTTTTGCTCTTGACGATGGCTACACCTTC. The V call is TRBV6-5, the J call TRBJ1-2; D is unclear. Germline V lookup: CDR1 MNHEY, CDR2 SVGAGI. The CDR3 sequence is 13 residues long. V gave up 4 bases and J gave up 6 bases, with 12 bases separating them.

V and J are TRBV5-8 and TRBJ1-4; D gene unclear. V was shortened by 2 bases and J by 5 bases, with 7 bases between the two germline ends. In germline, CDR1 is SGHTS, CDR2 YDEGEE. This CDR3 contains 13 residues. CDR3 region: CASSFIGNEKLFF. Here the CDR3 DNA reads TGTGCCAGCAGCTTCATAGGGAATGAAAAACTGTTTTTT.